This T cell receptor beta chain is from a study of cytomegalovirus exposure and HLA in healthy donors. Study-wide results and caveats: In an earlier analysis, about 87% or about 30%: the productive usage of most TCR beta V segments.

A word on this clone: The antigen is undetermined.

The PCR contained 60 Vbeta and 13 Jbeta primers. Sequenced by immunoSEQ multiplex PCR; TCRdb stores in-frame clones only, minus some. Of 100,000 to 120,000 clones detected, less than 85% appear once; the ten largest clones hold around 15%. Unmatched junction bases numbered 4, after V lost 1 base and J lost 5 bases. There are 14 residues in the CDR3. Germline V gene lookup returns CDR1 SGHTA and CDR2 FQGNSA. The source is a man aged 25-45 years in good health and CMV-seropositive. This chain joins TRBV7-2 and TRBJ1-2; 7 nucleotides agree with TRBD1. Material for sequencing was PBMCs. CDR3 nucleotide sequence: TGTGCCAGCAGCTTAGACCAGGGGGTTTATGGCTACACCTTC. Its translation is CASSLDQGVYGYTF. The whole variable domain, filled in from reference TRBV7-2 and TRBJ1-2, reads GAGVSQSPSNKVTEKGKDVELRCDPISGHTALYWYRQSLGQGLEFLIYFQGNSAPDKSGLPSDRFSAERTGGSVSTLTIQRTQQEDSAVYLCASSLDQGVYGYTFGSGTRLTVV.